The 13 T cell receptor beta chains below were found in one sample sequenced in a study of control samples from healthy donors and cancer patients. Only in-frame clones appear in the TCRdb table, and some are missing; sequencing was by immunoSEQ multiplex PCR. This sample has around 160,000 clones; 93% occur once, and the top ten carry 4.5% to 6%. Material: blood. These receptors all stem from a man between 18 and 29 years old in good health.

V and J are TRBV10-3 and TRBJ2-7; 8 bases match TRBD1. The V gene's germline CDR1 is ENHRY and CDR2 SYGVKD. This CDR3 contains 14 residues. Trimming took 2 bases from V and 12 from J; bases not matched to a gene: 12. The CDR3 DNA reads TGTGCCATCAGTGAGACTGGACAGGGCCACTTGCCGTACTTC. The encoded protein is CAISETGQGHLPYF.

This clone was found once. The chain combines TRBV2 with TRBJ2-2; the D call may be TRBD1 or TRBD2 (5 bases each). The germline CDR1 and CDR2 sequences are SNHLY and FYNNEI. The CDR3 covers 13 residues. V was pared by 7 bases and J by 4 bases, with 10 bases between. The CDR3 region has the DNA TGTGCCAGCAAGGGACCCCGCACCGGGGAGCTGTTTTTT. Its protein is CASKGPRTGELFF.

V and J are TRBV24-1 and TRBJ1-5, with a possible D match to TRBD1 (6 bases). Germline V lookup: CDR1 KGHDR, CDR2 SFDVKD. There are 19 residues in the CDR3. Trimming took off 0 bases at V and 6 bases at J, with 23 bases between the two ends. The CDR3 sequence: CATSDLRSGAGAAGQPQHF. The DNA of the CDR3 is TGTGCCACCAGTGATTTGAGAAGTGGAGCAGGGGCCGCGGGTCAGCCCCAGCATTTT.

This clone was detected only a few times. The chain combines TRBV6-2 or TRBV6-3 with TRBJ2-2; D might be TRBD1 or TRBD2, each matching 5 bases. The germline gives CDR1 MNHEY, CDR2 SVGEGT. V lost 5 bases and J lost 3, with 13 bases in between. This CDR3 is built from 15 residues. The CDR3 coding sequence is TGTGCCAGCAGTCCCGGGACCGTCGACACCGGGGAGCTGTTTTTT. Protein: CASSPGTVDTGELFF.

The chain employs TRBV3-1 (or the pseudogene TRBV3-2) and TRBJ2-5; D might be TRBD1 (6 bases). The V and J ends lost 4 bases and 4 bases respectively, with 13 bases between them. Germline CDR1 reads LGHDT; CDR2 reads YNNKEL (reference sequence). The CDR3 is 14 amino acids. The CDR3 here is CASSPEWGRETQYF. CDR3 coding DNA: TGTGCCAGCAGCCCGGAGTGGGGGCGAGAGACCCAGTACTTC.

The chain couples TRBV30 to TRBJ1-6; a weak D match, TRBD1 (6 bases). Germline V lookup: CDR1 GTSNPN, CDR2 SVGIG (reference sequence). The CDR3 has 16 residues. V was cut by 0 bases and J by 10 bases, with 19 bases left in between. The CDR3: CAWSVSPAGEGSPLHF. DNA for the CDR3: TGTGCCTGGAGTGTATCCCCGGCAGGGGAAGGCTCACCCCTCCACTTT.

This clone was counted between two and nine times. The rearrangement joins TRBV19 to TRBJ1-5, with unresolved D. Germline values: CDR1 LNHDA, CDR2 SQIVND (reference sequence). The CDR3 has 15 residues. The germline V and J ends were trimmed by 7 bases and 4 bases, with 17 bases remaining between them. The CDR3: CASTPLSGGNQPQHF. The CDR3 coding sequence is TGTGCCAGTACCCCGTTGTCAGGAGGGAATCAGCCCCAGCATTTT.

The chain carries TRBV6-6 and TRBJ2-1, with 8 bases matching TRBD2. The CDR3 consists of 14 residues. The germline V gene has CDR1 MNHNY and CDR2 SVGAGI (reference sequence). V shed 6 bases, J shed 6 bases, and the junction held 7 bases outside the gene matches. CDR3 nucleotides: TGTGCCAGCAGCCCGGGACTAGAGGGCAATGAGCAGTTCTTC. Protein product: CASSPGLEGNEQFF.

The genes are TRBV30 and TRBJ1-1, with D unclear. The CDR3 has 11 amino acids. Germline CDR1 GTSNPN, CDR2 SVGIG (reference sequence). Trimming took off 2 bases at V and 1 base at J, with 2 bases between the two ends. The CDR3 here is CAWSWNTEAFF. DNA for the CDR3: TGTGCCTGGAGTTGGAACACTGAAGCTTTCTTT.

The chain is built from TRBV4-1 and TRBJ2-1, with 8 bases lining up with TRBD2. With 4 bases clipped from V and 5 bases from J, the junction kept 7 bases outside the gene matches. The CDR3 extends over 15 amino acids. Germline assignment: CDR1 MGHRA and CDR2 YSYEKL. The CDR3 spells CASSPRRGADNEQFF. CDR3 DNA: TGCGCCAGCAGCCCCCGGCGGGGGGCTGACAATGAGCAGTTCTTC.

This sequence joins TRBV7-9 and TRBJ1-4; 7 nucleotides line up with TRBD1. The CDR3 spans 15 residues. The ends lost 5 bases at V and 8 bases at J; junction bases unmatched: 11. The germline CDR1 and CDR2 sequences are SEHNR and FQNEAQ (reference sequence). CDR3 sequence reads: CASSHDRVVVEKLFF. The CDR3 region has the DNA TGTGCCAGCAGCCACGACAGGGTAGTGGTCGAAAAACTGTTTTTT.

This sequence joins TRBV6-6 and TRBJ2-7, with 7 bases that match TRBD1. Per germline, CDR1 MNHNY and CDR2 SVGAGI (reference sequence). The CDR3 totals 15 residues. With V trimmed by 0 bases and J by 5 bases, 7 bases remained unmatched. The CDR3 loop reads CASSYSRQGRHEQYF. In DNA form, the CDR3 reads TGTGCCAGCAGTTACTCGCGACAGGGTAGACACGAGCAGTACTTC.

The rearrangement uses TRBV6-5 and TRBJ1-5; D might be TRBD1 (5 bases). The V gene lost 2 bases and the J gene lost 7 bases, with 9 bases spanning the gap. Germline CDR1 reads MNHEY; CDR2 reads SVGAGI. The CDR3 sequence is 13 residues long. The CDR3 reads CASSYAGTQPQHF. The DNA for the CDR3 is TGTGCCAGCAGTTACGCAGGGACCCAGCCCCAGCATTTT.